One sample yielded the 3 T cell receptor beta chains listed below, sequenced in a study of immune characterization of retroperitoneal liposarcoma (dated by TCRdb to between 2018 and 2021). Library generation was performed with PCR. Sequenced on a NextSeq 500. In TCRdb, the public reads were trimmed at Q25 with fastp and aligned with MiXCR, with productive beta chains retained. Each CDR3 protein appears once, grouped with its most common genes and DNA. The sample table records some 9,800 distinct CDR3 sequences; 28% of these occur just once. About 8% of the sample is taken by the ten largest. Sequencing was carried out using tumor tissue. Receptors were obtained from a female donor with retroperitoneal liposarcoma.

The rearrangement uses TRBV6-1 and TRBJ2-2; TRBD1 matches at 7 bases. The CDR3 is 16 amino acids. CDR1 is MNHNS, CDR2 SASEGT, per germline. Trimming at V came to 7 bases and at J to 4 bases, leaving 12 bases not matched to a gene. As DNA, the CDR3 is TGTGCCAGCAATCCGACAGGGTCTTTCCCCACCGGGGAGCTGTTTTTT. As protein: CASNPTGSFPTGELFF.

The genes are TRBV10-3 and TRBJ2-1, with 7 bases matching TRBD2. The J call may be mistaken, given a closer DNA end match to TRBJ2-7. This CDR3 contains 12 residues. Germline V CDR1 and CDR2: ENHRY, SYGVKD. CDR3: CAISGGGGEQYF. The CDR3 region has the DNA TGTGCCATCAGTGGAGGCGGGGGCGAGCAGTACTTC.

This clonotype has just one count. The chain combines TRBV11-2 with TRBJ2-3; D may match TRBD1 or TRBD2 (5 bases each). The J call may be mistaken, given a closer DNA end match to TRBJ2-7. Per germline, CDR1 SGHAT and CDR2 FQNNGV. This CDR3 spans 16 amino acids. The CDR3 DNA reads as TGTGCCAGCAGTCCCCGGGTAGGGACCGATGGCTACGAGCAGTACTTC. Translation: CASSPRVGTDGYEQYF.